This TCR beta chain was documented in a study of response to subunit inactivated influenza vaccine. Trimming shortened V by 5 bases and J by 5 bases, and 12 bases separated the two germline ends. CDR1 and CDR2 (germline): DFQATT, SNEGSKA (reference sequence). This CDR3 is 12 amino acids long. A word on this clonotype: What it binds is not known.

TCRdb processed the RT-PCR reads anew with MiXCR; each CDR3 protein has one entry. The sample includes roughly 650,000 distinct CDR3 sequences, 14% of them seen just once. Study results and caveats: Authors suggested seasonal influenza vaccinations each recruit few new T cells.

This specimen consisted of PBMCs from blood, obtained around two weeks before vaccination. This receptor was taken from a man aged 50 or older who received an inactivated influenza vaccine. V gene TRBV20-1 combines with J gene TRBJ1-2; D gene ambiguous. The CDR3 here is CSAAAGRYGYTF. Written as DNA, the CDR3 is TGCAGTGCTGCCGCAGGCCGATATGGCTACACCTTC.